This is a list of T cell receptor beta chains from one sample in a study of human T cells and chemical hapten exposure. One entry per CDR3 protein results from TCRdb running MiXCR on the RACE reads. The table includes approximately 370,000 distinct CDR3 sequences, about 5% detected once. This sample comprised whole blood, obtained in connection with sensitization to the hapten diphenylcyclopropenone (DPC). These receptor sequences come from a young woman with alopecia areata. Some clones in this sample may be carry-over from other donors' samples. CDR3s include the opening cysteine and the closing phenylalanine or tryptophan. A D gene is named only where the DNA matches it firmly. Clone size is not always given. Where it is, it says once, few, many or a class for expanded clones.

>TRBD2|TRBJ2-7|NA|TRBV20-1
CSAGVGGGVSGEQYF
TGCAGTGCGGGTGTCGGCGGGGGGGTTTCTGGCGAGCAGTACTTC
>NA|TRBJ2-7|NA|TRBV25-1
CATTGNYEQYF
TGTGCCACCACAGGGAACTACGAGCAGTACTTC
>NA|TRBJ2-2|few|TRBV7-3
CASRGDQAGNTGELFF
TGTGCCAGCAGGGGGGACCAGGCAGGGAACACCGGGGAGCTGTTTTTT
>NA|TRBJ2-7|few|TRBV7-2
CASSSRGRFGGSYEQYF
TGTGCCAGCAGCTCCCGGGGAAGGTTTGGGGGTTCCTACGAGCAGTACTTC
>NA|TRBJ2-1|many|TRBV10-3
CAITGLYNEQFF
TGTGCCATCACCGGACTTTACAATGAGCAGTTCTTC
>TRBD1|TRBJ2-3|NA|TRBV5-4
CASSLTFGTASTDTQYF
TGTGCCAGCAGCTTGACTTTTGGGACAGCCAGCACAGATACGCAGTATTTT
>NA|TRBJ1-1|many|TRBV7-9
CASFRAGDHTEAFF
TGTGCCAGTTTTAGGGCAGGGGATCACACTGAAGCTTTCTTT
>TRBD1|TRBJ1-6|NA|TRBV27
CASSPTPGQGYSPLHF
TGTGCCAGCAGTCCCACGCCGGGACAGGGGTATTCACCCCTCCACTTT
>NA|TRBJ1-1|NA|TRBV2
CASSEGRVRYYTEAFF
TGTGCCAGCAGTGAGGGCAGGGTGAGGTATTACACTGAAGCTTTCTTT
>TRBD2|TRBJ2-3|NA|TRBV6-2/TRBV6-3
CASSLEAGGMEDTQYF
TGTGCCAGCAGCCTGGAAGCGGGGGGGATGGAAGATACGCAGTATTTT
>NA|TRBJ2-3|few|TRBV5-6
CASSLNRDWGFADTQYF
TGTGCCAGCAGTCTAAACCGGGACTGGGGTTTTGCAGATACGCAGTATTTT
>NA|TRBJ2-5|few|TRBV4-1
CASSQSDPLGRPKETQYF
TGCGCCAGCAGCCAGTCGGACCCCTTGGGACGGCCTAAAGAGACCCAGTACTTC
>TRBD2|TRBJ2-1|many|TRBV19
CASSLTSGGPRLF
TGTGCCAGTAGCCTGACTAGCGGGGGGCCCCGGCTCTTC
>NA|TRBJ1-5|many|TRBV7-8
CASSWSGQPQHF
TGTGCCAGCAGCTGGTCAGGGCAGCCCCAGCATTTT
>NA|TRBJ1-1|many|TRBV18
CASSPMRGGTEAFF
TGTGCCAGCTCACCAATGAGGGGGGGCACTGAAGCTTTCTTT
>NA|TRBJ2-5|many|TRBV7-3
CASSFNHQETQYF
TGTGCCAGCAGCTTCAACCACCAAGAGACCCAGTACTTC
>NA|TRBJ2-5|NA|TRBV19
CASNPRQLQETQYF
TGTGCCAGTAATCCCCGACAGTTGCAAGAGACCCAGTACTTC
>TRBD1|TRBJ2-7|NA|TRBV27
CASSPEIGTAQSEQYF
TGTGCCAGCAGCCCGGAGATCGGGACAGCTCAGTCCGAGCAGTACTTC
>NA|TRBJ2-2|many|TRBV4-3
CASSQDTVYSPPGGELFF
TGCGCCAGCAGCCAGGATACGGTCTACTCCCCCCCGGGCGGGGAGCTGTTTTTT
>TRBD2|TRBJ2-1|few|TRBV7-2
CASSSRTSGGTSYNEQFF
TGTGCCAGCAGCTCCCGGACTAGCGGGGGGACCTCCTACAATGAGCAGTTCTTC
>TRBD1|TRBJ1-4|few|TRBV20-1
CSAMAPYRGFDEKLFF
TGCAGTGCTATGGCCCCCTACAGGGGGTTCGACGAAAAACTGTTTTTT
>NA|TRBJ2-3|many|TRBV20-1
CSAPLFERRAQYF
TGCAGTGCTCCCCTTTTCGAGCGGAGGGCGCAGTATTTT
>NA|TRBJ1-1|few|TRBV20-1
CSARRQSNTEAFF
TGCAGTGCTAGGAGACAGTCGAACACTGAAGCTTTCTTT
>NA|TRBJ1-1|many|TRBV5-5
CASSPSLRVNTEAFF
TGTGCCAGCAGCCCCTCCTTACGAGTCAATACTGAAGCTTTCTTT
>TRBD1|TRBJ2-3|NA|TRBV12-3/TRBV12-4
CASRSTGGDTQYF
TGTGCCAGCAGGTCCACAGGGGGGGATACGCAGTATTTT
>TRBD2|TRBJ2-2|many|TRBV19
CASSTAPAAGGNTGELFF
TGTGCCAGTAGTACAGCCCCGGCCGCGGGGGGGAACACCGGGGAGCTGTTTTTT
>NA|TRBJ2-5|many|TRBV5-1
CASSVNGETQYF
TGCGCCAGCAGCGTGAACGGAGAGACCCAGTACTTC
>NA|TRBJ2-7|few|TRBV10-3
CAISESGTRIDF
TGTGCCATCAGTGAGTCTGGGACCCGCATAGACTTC
>NA|TRBJ2-5|NA|TRBV7-9
CASSLGGIRETQYF
TGTGCCAGCAGCTTAGGGGGAATTCGAGAGACCCAGTACTTC